What follows are 23 T cell receptor beta chains derived from one specimen sequenced in a study of T cells in Graves' hyperthyroidism and ophthalmopathy. TCR beta CDR3 sequences were amplified from RNA transcripts. A set of HTBI primers served as the primers for a first-round RT-PCR of the TCR CDR3. TCRdb called the multiplex PCR reads again in MiXCR, with one record for every CDR3 protein. The sample shows about 600,000 distinct CDR3 sequences, 16% of them seen only once. Sequenced material: blood. The receptors were sampled from a woman aged 40-49 years with Graves' ophthalmopathy.

Regarding this clonotype: At one end the junction does not follow the germline gene, possibly because of a read error. This chain links TRBV7-9 with TRBJ2-1; the D gene is possibly TRBD1 (6 bases). Germline V gene sequence: CDR1 SEHNR, CDR2 FQNEAQ (reference sequence). The CDR3 spans 15 residues. CDR3 sequence reads: CGSSQAWTEYNEQFF. CDR3 coding DNA: TGTGGCAGCAGCCAGGCATGGACAGAGTACAATGAGCAGTTCTTC.

This clonotype has only one observation. J is TRBJ2-1 and V is TRBV5-4; D may be TRBD1 (5 bases). From germline, CDR1 is SGHNT and CDR2 YYREEE (reference sequence). This CDR3 spans 11 amino acids. V lost 4 bases and J 7 bases, leaving 6 bases between the germline ends. CDR3 region: CASSRQNEQFF. The DNA of the CDR3 is TGTGCCAGCAGCCGACAGAATGAGCAGTTCTTC.

J is TRBJ2-7 and V is TRBV5-1; 10 bases line up with TRBD1. The germline V gene encodes CDR1 SGHRS and CDR2 YFSETQ. V trimming: 2 bases; J trimming: 4 bases; junction bases outside the gene matches: 6. The CDR3 contains 15 residues. The CDR3 bases are TGCGCCAGCAGCTTCAGGACAGGGGGTCTGTACGAGCAGTACTTC. Translated, it gives CASSFRTGGLYEQYF.

This clonotype was counted many times. This chain joins TRBV5-1 and TRBJ2-5; 9 nucleotides align to TRBD2. Trimming removed 4 bases from V and 5 bases from J; junction bases left unmatched: 12. The CDR3 totals 16 residues. The germline gives CDR1 SGHRS, CDR2 YFSETQ. CDR3 amino acids: CASSPAGTSFGETQYF. Written as DNA, the CDR3 is TGCGCCAGCAGCCCCGCCGGGACTAGCTTTGGCGAGACCCAGTACTTC.

A few counts support this clonotype. The chain combines TRBV7-3 with TRBJ2-3, with 12 bases lining up with TRBD2. The CDR3 loop spans 17 amino acids. Germline CDR1 SGHTA, CDR2 FQGTGA. V shed 5 bases and J 1 base; nucleotides not matched to a gene: 7. The CDR3, as DNA: TGTGCCAGCAGCAACACTCTAGCGGGAGGGGGCACAGATACGCAGTATTTT. Encoded protein: CASSNTLAGGGTDTQYF.

The chain employs TRBV11-2 and TRBJ2-2, with a tentative D call TRBD2 (6 bases). V was trimmed by 6 bases and J by 0 bases, leaving 14 bases between them. The CDR3 is 16 amino acids. From germline, CDR1 is SGHAT and CDR2 FQNNGV. CDR3 nucleotides: TGTGCCAGCAGGCGACCGGGACTCTCGAACACCGGGGAGCTGTTTTTT. This translates into CASRRPGLSNTGELFF.

This chain links TRBV7-9 with TRBJ2-7; TRBD1 might be the D (6 bases). The germline gives CDR1 SEHNR, CDR2 FQNEAQ (reference sequence). This CDR3 spans 16 amino acids. Trimming left V 5 bases short and J 1 base short, with 18 bases between. The CDR3 DNA reads as TGTGCCAGCAGCATACCTACAGGGAAAGGGTCCTACGAGCAGTACTTC. Translating gives CASSIPTGKGSYEQYF.

This clonotype was seen more than once but under ten times. This chain links TRBV27 with TRBJ1-6; possibly TRBD1 for D (6 bases). The CDR3 totals 15 residues. Germline V gene lookup returns CDR1 MNHEY and CDR2 SMNVEV (reference sequence). V lost 0 bases, J lost 6 bases, and 9 bases lay in between. CDR3 in amino acids: CASSLSGQPNSPLHF. The CDR3 DNA is TGTGCCAGCAGTTTATCCGGACAGCCTAATTCACCCCTCCACTTT.

The chain is built from TRBV18 and TRBJ1-3; 10 bases line up with TRBD1. Unmatched junction bases numbered 4, after V lost 6 bases and J lost 2 bases. In germline, CDR1 is KGHSH, CDR2 LQKENI. There are 15 residues in the CDR3. The CDR3 region is CASSPGTGAGNTIYF. The CDR3 bases are TGTGCCAGCTCCCCCGGGACAGGGGCTGGAAACACCATATATTTT.

This clonotype was counted many times. The chain recombines TRBV5-1 with TRBJ1-1; weak D call: TRBD1 (6 bases). The germline gives CDR1 SGHRS, CDR2 YFSETQ. V was clipped by 0 bases and J by 1 base, with 10 bases between them. This CDR3 region has 15 residues. The CDR3 loop reads CASSLEGGGNTEAFF. The CDR3 nucleotides read TGCGCCAGCAGCTTGGAGGGAGGGGGGAACACTGAAGCTTTCTTT.

V and J are TRBV10-3 and TRBJ2-3; D gene ambiguous. Germline V CDR1 and CDR2: ENHRY, SYGVKD. The CDR3 extends over 11 amino acids. V was clipped by 5 bases and J by 2 bases, with 2 bases between them. CDR3 nucleotide sequence: TGTGCCATCAGTTCCACAGATACGCAGTATTTT. Translated: CAISSTDTQYF.

This clonotype was detected many times. The rearrangement joins TRBV6-1 to TRBJ1-1; D gene uncertain. This CDR3 is 14 amino acids long. CDR1 and CDR2 from the germline V gene are MNHNS and SASEGT. V lost 4 bases and J lost 1, with 10 bases in between. The CDR3 DNA follows: TGTGCCAGCAGTGGGACTGGGAGGAACACTGAAGCTTTCTTT. It yields the protein CASSGTGRNTEAFF.

This clonotype has just a few counts. The chain uses TRBV28 and TRBJ1-3, with unresolved D. The CDR3 covers 15 residues. Per the germline V gene, CDR1 is MDHEN and CDR2 is SYDVKM. The germline V and J ends were trimmed by 1 base and 4 bases, with 11 bases remaining between them. CDR3 sequence (DNA): TGTGCCAGCAGTTTATCCCCGGTCGGGGGAAACACCATATATTTT. It codes for CASSLSPVGGNTIYF.

This rearrangement joins TRBV20-1 to TRBJ1-6; D is unresolved. Germline V gives CDR1 DFQATT, CDR2 SNEGSKA (reference sequence). With 0 bases removed from V and 10 bases from J, the gap between germline ends came to 13 bases. There are 14 residues in the CDR3. The CDR3 protein is CSAREGVERSPLHF. The CDR3 coding sequence is TGCAGTGCTAGAGAGGGCGTGGAGAGGTCACCCCTCCACTTT.

V gene TRBV4-2 combines with J gene TRBJ2-4; D is unresolved. Germline V CDR1 and CDR2: LGHNA, YNFKEQ. V shed 0 bases and J shed 1 base, with 13 bases lying between them. The CDR3 has 17 residues. This CDR3 reads CASSQDPTTGAKNIQYF. Written as DNA, the CDR3 is TGTGCCAGCAGCCAAGACCCCACCACTGGCGCCAAAAACATTCAGTACTTC.

This clonotype was counted many times. V and J are TRBV9 and TRBJ2-2; D may be TRBD2 (5 bases). The germline V gene encodes CDR1 SGDLS and CDR2 YYNGEE. The CDR3 spans 15 residues. Deletions cut 1 base from V and 2 bases from J, with 9 bases between. The CDR3 DNA sequence: TGTGCCAGCAGCGTATGGGGAGCCAACACCGGGGAGCTGTTTTTT. It yields the protein CASSVWGANTGELFF.

The chain couples TRBV5-1 to TRBJ2-1; 14 bases align to TRBD2. This CDR3 region has 16 residues. V gave up 4 bases and J gave up 8 bases; unmatched junction bases: 8. Germline CDR1 SGHRS, CDR2 YFSETQ. CDR3 amino acids: CASSPGLAGVSYEQFF. As DNA, the CDR3 is TGCGCCAGCAGCCCGGGACTAGCGGGGGTCAGTTATGAGCAGTTCTTC.

This clonotype was detected only a few times. The chain has TRBV24-1 and TRBJ2-1; D remains unclear. CDR1 and CDR2 (germline): KGHDR, SFDVKD. The CDR3 is made up of 16 amino acids. V lost 2 bases to trimming and J lost 6 bases, with 16 bases between them. The CDR3 loop is CATSDSPLGVPNEQFF. The CDR3 nucleotides are TGTGCCACCAGTGATTCCCCCCTTGGGGTCCCCAATGAGCAGTTCTTC.

The gene calls are TRBV7-3 and TRBJ2-1; 9 nucleotides match TRBD1. J lost 7 bases, V lost 5 bases, and 12 bases had no gene match. Germline V gene lookup returns CDR1 SGHTA and CDR2 FQGTGA. This CDR3 is built from 16 residues. The CDR3 region has the DNA TGTGCCAGCAGCATCTCCGGGACAGGGCCCGATAATGAGCAGTTCTTC. Translated: CASSISGTGPDNEQFF.

This clonotype occurred many times. The chain has TRBV20-1 and TRBJ2-1; D not resolved. Germline CDR1 is DFQATT and CDR2 is SNEGSKA (reference sequence). V was cut by 3 bases and J by 10 bases, with 10 bases left in between. CDR3 length: 11 residues. The CDR3 reads CSARDAWEQFF. CDR3 sequence (DNA): TGCAGTGCTAGGGACGCGTGGGAGCAGTTCTTC.

Remarks on this clonotype: In this CDR3 the conserved last residue, phenylalanine or tryptophan, is missing, so a read error is likely. CDR3 residues: CASSLRTDLTGELFS. Here the CDR3 DNA reads TGTGCCAGCAGCTTGCGGACAGACCTGACCGGGGAGCTGTTTTCT. V usage is TRBV11-2 and J usage is TRBJ2-2; maybe TRBD1 (6 bases). With 3 bases removed from V and 5 bases from J, the gap between germline ends came to 13 bases. The CDR3 contains 15 residues. From germline, CDR1 is SGHAT and CDR2 FQNNGV.

There are many counts of this clonotype. The gene calls are TRBV29-1 and TRBJ2-3, with 7 bases identical to TRBD2. Germline CDR1 reads SQVTM; CDR2 reads ANQGSEA. Trimming at V came to 3 bases and at J to 6 bases, leaving 12 bases not matched to a gene. This CDR3 comprises 15 residues. The DNA of the CDR3 is TGCAGCGTTGAGCATGGGGCCTCGCGGGGGGATACGCAGTATTTT. This gives the protein CSVEHGASRGDTQYF.

This clonotype was observed at least ten times. V is TRBV5-1 and J is TRBJ1-1; the D is unclear. Germline V gene lookup returns CDR1 SGHRS and CDR2 YFSETQ. The CDR3 runs 13 residues. Trimming shortened V by 2 bases and J by 0 bases, and 5 bases separated the two germline ends. CDR3 in DNA: TGCGCCAGCAGCTTTAATATGAACACTGAAGCTTTCTTT. Translation: CASSFNMNTEAFF.